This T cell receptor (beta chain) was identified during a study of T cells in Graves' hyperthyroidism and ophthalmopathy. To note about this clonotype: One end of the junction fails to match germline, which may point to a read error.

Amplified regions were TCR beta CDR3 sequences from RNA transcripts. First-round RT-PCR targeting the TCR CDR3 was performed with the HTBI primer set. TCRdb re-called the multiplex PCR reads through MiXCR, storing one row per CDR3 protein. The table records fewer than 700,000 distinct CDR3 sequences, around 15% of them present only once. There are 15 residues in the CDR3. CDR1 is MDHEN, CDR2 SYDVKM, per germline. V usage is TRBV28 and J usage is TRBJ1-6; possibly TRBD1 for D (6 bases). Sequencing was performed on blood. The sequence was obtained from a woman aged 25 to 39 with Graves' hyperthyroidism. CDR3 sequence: CASSPGGSYNSHLHF. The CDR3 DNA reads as TGTGCCAGCAGTCCTGGGGGCTCCTATAATTCACACCTCCACTTT.